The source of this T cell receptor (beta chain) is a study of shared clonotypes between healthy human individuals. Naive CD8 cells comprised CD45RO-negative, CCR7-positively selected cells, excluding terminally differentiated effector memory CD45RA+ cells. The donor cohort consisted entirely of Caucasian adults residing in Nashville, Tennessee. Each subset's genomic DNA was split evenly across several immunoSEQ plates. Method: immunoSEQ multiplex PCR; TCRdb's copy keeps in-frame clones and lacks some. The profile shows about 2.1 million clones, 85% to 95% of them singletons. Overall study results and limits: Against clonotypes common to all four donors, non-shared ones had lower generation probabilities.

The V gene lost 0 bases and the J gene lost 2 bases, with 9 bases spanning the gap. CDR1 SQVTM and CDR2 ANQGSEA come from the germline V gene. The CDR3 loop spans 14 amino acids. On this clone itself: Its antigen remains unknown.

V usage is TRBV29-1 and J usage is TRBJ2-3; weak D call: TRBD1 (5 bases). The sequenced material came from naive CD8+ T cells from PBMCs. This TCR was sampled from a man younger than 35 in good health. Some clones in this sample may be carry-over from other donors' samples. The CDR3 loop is CSVEDDSYTDTQYF. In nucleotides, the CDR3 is TGCAGCGTTGAAGATGACAGTTACACAGATACGCAGTATTTT.